One T cell receptor beta chain is described in this entry. Other DNA sequences in this sample translate to the same CDR3. Measured with immunoSEQ multiplex PCR; TCRdb has only the in-frame clones, and not every one. The sample lists 150,000 to 200,000 clones, roughly 77% occurring once. The record originates from a study of blood T cell repertoires in COVID-19. Study details: The origin of the acute and convalescent COVID-19 samples was the United States, Italy and Spain.

From germline, CDR1 is MNHEY and CDR2 SVGEGT. This CDR3 is 12 amino acids long. The germline V and J ends were trimmed by 6 bases and 6 bases, with 11 bases remaining between them. This rearrangement joins TRBV6-2 or TRBV6-3 to TRBJ1-2, with D possibly TRBD1 on 6 matching bases. The TCR comes from a woman aged 40 to 50 with COVID-19, enrolled during active disease. Sample: peripheral blood. For the CDR3, the DNA is TGTGCCAGCAGCCTACAGGGACATGGCTACACCTTC. This codes for CASSLQGHGYTF.